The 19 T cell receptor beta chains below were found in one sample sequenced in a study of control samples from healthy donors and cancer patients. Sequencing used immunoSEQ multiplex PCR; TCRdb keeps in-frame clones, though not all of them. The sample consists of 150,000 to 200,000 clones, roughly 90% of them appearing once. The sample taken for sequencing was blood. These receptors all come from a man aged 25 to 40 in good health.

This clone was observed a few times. CDR3 DNA sequence: TGTGCCAGCAGTCCTGGACTTTACAATGAGCAGTTCTTC. Translation: CASSPGLYNEQFF. The chain has TRBV6-5 and TRBJ2-1; D might be TRBD2 (5 bases). This CDR3 is 13 amino acids long. The V gene's germline CDR1 is MNHEY and CDR2 SVGAGI. Deletions cut 5 bases from V and 4 bases from J, with 9 bases between.

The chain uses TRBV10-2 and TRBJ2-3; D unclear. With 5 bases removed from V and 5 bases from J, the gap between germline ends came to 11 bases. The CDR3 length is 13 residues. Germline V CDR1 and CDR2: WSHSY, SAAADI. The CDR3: CASSTNSGDTQYF. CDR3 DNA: TGCGCCAGCAGTACAAATTCGGGAGATACGCAGTATTTT.

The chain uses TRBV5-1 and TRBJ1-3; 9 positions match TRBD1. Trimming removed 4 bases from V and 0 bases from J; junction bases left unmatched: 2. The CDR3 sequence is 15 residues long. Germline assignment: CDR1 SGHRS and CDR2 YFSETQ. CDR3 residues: CASSQQGASGNTIYF. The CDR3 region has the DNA TGCGCCAGCAGCCAACAGGGGGCCTCTGGAAACACCATATATTTT.

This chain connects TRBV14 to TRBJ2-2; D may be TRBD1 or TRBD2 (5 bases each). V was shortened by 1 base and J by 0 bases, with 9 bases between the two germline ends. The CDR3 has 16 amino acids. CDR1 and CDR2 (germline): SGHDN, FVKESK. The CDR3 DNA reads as TGTGCCAGCAGCCAAGGGAGAGGGGCGAACACCGGGGAGCTGTTTTTT. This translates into CASSQGRGANTGELFF.

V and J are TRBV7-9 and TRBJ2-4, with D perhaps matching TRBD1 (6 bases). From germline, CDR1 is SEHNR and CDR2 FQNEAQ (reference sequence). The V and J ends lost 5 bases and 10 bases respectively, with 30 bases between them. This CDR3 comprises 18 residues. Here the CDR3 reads CASSPRGETGKSTKIQYF. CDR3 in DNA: TGTGCCAGCAGCCCTAGGGGAGAGACAGGCAAATCTACTAAAATTCAGTACTTC. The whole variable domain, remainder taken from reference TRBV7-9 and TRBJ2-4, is DTGVSQNPRHKITKRGQNVTFRCDPISEHNRLYWYRQTLGQGPEFLTYFQNEAQLEKSRLLSDRFSAERPKGSFSTLEIQRTEQGDSAMYLCASSPRGETGKSTKIQYFGAGTRLSVL.

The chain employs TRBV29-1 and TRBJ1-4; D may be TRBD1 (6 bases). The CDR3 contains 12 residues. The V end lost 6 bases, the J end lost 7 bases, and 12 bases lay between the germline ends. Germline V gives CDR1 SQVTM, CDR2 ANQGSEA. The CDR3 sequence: CSVQGLREKLFF. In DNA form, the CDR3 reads TGCAGCGTACAGGGACTACGTGAAAAACTGTTTTTT.

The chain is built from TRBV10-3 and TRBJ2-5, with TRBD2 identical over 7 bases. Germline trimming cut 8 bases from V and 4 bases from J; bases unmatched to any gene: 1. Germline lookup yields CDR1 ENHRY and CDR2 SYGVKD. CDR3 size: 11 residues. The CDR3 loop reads CAIGGGETQYF. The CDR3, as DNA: TGTGCCATCGGGGGGGGAGAGACCCAGTACTTC.

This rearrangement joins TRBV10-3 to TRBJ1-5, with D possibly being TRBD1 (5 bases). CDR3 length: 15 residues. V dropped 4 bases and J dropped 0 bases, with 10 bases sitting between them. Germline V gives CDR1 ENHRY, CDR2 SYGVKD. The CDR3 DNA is TGTGCCATCAGTGGTGGGGCCAATAGCAATCAGCCCCAGCATTTT. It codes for CAISGGANSNQPQHF.

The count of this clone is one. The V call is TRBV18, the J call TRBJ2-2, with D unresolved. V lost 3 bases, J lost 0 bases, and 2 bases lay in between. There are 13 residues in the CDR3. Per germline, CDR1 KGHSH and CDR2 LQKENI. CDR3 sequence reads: CASSPANTGELFF. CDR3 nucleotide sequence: TGTGCCAGCTCACCCGCGAACACCGGGGAGCTGTTTTTT.

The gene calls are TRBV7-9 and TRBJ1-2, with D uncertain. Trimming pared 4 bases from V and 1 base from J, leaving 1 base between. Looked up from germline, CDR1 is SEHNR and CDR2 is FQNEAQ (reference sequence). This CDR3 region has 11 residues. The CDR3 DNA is TGTGCCAGCAGCTATAACTATGGCTACACCTTC. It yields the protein CASSYNYGYTF.

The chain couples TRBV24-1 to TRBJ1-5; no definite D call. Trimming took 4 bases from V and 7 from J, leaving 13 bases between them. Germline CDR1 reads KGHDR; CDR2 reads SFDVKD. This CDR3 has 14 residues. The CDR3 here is CATSDGDGWQPQHF. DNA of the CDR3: TGTGCCACCAGTGACGGGGATGGTTGGCAGCCCCAGCATTTT.

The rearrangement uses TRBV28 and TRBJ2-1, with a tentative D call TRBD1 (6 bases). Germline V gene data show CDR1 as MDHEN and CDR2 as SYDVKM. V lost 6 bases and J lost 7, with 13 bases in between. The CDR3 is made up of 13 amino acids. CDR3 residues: CASRPRQVNEQFF. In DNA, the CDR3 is TGTGCCAGCAGGCCCAGACAGGTAAATGAGCAGTTCTTC. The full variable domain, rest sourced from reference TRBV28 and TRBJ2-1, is DVKVTQSSRYLVKRTGEKVFLECVQDMDHENMFWYRQDPGLGLRLIYFSYDVKMKEKGDIPEGYSVSREKKERFSLILESASTNQTSMYLCASRPRQVNEQFFGPGTRLTVL.

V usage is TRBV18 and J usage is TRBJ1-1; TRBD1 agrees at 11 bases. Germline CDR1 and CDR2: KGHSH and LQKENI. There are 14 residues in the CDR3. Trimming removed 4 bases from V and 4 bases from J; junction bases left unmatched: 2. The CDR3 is CASSRGQGATEAFF. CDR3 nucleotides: TGTGCCAGCTCACGAGGACAGGGGGCCACTGAAGCTTTCTTT.

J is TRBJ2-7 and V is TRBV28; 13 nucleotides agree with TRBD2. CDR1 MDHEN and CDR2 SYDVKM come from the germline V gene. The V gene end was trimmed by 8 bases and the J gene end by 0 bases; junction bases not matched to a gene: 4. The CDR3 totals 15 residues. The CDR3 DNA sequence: TGTGCCAGCGGGACTAGCGGGACAGGCTCCTACGAGCAGTACTTC. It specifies CASGTSGTGSYEQYF.

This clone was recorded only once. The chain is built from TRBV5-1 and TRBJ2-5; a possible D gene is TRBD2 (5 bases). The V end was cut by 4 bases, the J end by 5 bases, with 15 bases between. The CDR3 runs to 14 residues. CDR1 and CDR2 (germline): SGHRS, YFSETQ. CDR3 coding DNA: TGCGCCAGCAGCCCAAGAGCATCGGGGGAGACCCAGTACTTC. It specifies CASSPRASGETQYF. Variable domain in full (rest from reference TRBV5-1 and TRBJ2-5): KAGVTQTPRYLIKTRGQQVTLSCSPISGHRSVSWYQQTPGQGLQFLFEYFSETQRNKGNFPGRFSGRQFSNSRSEMNVSTLELGDSALYLCASSPRASGETQYFGPGTRLLVL.

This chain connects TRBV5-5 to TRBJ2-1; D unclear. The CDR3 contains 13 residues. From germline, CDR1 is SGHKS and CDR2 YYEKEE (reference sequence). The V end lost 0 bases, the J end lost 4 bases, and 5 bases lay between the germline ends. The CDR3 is CASSLGSYNEQFF. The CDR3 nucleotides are TGTGCCAGCAGCTTGGGGAGTTACAATGAGCAGTTCTTC. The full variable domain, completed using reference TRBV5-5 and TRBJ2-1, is DAGVTQSPTHLIKTRGQQVTLRCSPISGHKSVSWYQQVLGQGPQFIFQYYEKEERGRGNFPDRFSARQFPNYSSELNVNALLLGDSALYLCASSLGSYNEQFFGPGTRLTVL.

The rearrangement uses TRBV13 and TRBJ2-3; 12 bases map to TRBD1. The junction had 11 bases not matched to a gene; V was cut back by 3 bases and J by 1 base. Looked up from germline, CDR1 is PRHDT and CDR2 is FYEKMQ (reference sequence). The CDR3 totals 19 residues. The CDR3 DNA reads TGTGCCAGCAGCTTGACCGGGACAGGGGGCCCACTTCGCACAGATACGCAGTATTTT. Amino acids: CASSLTGTGGPLRTDTQYF.

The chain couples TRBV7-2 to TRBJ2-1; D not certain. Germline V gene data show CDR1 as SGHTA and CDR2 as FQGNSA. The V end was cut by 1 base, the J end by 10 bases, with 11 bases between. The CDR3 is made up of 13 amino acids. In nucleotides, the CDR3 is TGTGCCAGCAGCTTAGTCTCCGGGCGGGAGCAGTTCTTC. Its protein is CASSLVSGREQFF. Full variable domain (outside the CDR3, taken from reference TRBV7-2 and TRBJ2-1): GAGVSQSPSNKVTEKGKDVELRCDPISGHTALYWYRQSLGQGLEFLIYFQGNSAPDKSGLPSDRFSAERTGGSVSTLTIQRTQQEDSAVYLCASSLVSGREQFFGPGTRLTVL.

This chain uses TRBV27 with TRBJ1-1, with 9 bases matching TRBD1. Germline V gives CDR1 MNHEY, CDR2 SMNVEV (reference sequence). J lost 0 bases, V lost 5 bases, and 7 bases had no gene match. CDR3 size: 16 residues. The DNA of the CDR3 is TGTGCCAGCAGTGAACAGGGGGCAGGTATGAACACTGAAGCTTTCTTT. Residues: CASSEQGAGMNTEAFF.